The TCR beta chain under discussion was sequenced for a study of cytomegalovirus exposure and HLA in healthy donors. Turning to the study itself: Sequencing of around 200 million T cells in an earlier analysis found more than 100 million unique TCR beta sequences.

Amplification used 60 Vbeta primers and 13 Jbeta primers. Sequenced by immunoSEQ multiplex PCR; TCRdb stores in-frame clones only, minus some. There are 150,000 to 200,000 clones in the sample; 70% to 80% occur only once, and under 2.5% lies in the top ten. V lost 3 bases and J lost 0; bases outside the gene matches: 6. The CDR3 consists of 15 residues. The germline CDR1 and CDR2 sequences are SQVTM and ANQGSEA. Sequenced material: PBMCs. The chain carries TRBV29-1 and TRBJ2-3; 7 nucleotides align to TRBD2. The receptor's source is a man in his 60s in good health and CMV-seronegative. The CDR3 sequence: CSVEPSGSSTDTQYF. DNA for the CDR3: TGCAGCGTTGAGCCTAGCGGCTCTAGCACAGATACGCAGTATTTT.